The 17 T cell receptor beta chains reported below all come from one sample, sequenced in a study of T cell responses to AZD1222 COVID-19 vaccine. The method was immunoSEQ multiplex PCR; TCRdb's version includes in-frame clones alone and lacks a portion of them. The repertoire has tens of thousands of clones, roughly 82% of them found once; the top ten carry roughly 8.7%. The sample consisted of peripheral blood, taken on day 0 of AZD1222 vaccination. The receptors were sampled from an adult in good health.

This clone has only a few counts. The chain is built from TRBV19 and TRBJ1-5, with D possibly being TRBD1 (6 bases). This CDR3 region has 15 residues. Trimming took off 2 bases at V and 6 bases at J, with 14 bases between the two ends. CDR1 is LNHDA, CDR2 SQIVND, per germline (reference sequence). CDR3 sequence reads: CASSIFPTGPQPQHF. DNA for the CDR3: TGTGCCAGTAGTATATTCCCGACAGGACCTCAGCCCCAGCATTTT.

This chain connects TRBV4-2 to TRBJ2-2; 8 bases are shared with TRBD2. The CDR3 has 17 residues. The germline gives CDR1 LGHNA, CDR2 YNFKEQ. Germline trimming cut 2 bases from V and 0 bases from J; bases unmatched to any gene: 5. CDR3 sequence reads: CASSQTSGAANTGELFF. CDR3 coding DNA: TGTGCCAGCAGCCAAACTAGCGGAGCTGCGAACACCGGGGAGCTGTTTTTT.

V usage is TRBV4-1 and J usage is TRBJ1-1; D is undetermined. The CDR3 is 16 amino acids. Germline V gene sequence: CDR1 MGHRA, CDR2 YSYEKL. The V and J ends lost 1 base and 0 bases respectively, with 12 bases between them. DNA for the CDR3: TGCGCCAGCAGCCAAGTACTCGTCCGGGTGAACACTGAAGCTTTCTTT. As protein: CASSQVLVRVNTEAFF.

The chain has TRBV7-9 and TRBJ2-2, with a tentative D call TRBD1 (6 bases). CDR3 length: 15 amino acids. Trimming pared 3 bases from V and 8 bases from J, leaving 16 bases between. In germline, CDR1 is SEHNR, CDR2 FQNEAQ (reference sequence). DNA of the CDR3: TGTGCCAGCAGCTTCCGCCCGACAGGCCAAGGGGAGCTGTTTTTT. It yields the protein CASSFRPTGQGELFF. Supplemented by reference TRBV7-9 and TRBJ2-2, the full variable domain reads DTGVSQNPRHKITKRGQNVTFRCDPISEHNRLYWYRQTLGQGPEFLTYFQNEAQLEKSRLLSDRFSAERPKGSFSTLEIQRTEQGDSAMYLCASSFRPTGQGELFFGEGSRLTVL.

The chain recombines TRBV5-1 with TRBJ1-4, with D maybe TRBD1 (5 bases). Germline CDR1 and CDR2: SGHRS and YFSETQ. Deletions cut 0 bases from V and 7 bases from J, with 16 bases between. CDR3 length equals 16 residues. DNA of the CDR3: TGCGCCAGCAGCTTGGCCGGGGGAAACCCCAGTGAAAAACTGTTTTTT. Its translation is CASSLAGGNPSEKLFF. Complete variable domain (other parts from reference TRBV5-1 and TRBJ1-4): KAGVTQTPRYLIKTRGQQVTLSCSPISGHRSVSWYQQTPGQGLQFLFEYFSETQRNKGNFPGRFSGRQFSNSRSEMNVSTLELGDSALYLCASSLAGGNPSEKLFFGSGTQLSVL.

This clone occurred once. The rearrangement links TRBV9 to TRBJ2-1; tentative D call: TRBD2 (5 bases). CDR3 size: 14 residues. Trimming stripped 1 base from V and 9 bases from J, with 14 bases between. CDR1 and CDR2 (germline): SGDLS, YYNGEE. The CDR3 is CASSVRGLVGEQFF. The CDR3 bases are TGTGCCAGCAGCGTAAGAGGGTTGGTGGGTGAGCAGTTCTTC.

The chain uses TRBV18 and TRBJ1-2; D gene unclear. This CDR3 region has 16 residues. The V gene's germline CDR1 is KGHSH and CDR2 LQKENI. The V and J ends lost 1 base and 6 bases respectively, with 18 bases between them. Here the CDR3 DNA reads TGTGCCAGCTCACCACAAGCTCGAATAGGGCGCGATGGCTACACCTTC. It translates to CASSPQARIGRDGYTF.

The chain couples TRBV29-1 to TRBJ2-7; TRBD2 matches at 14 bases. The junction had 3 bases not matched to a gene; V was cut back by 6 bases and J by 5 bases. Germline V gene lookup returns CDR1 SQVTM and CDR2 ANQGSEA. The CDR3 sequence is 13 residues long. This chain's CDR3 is CSVGTSGSNEQYF. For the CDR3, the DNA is TGCAGCGTCGGGACTAGCGGGAGTAACGAGCAGTACTTC.

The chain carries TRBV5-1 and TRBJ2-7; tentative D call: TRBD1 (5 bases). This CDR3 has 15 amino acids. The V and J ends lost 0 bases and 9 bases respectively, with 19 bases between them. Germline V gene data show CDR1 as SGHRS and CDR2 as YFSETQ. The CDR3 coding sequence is TGCGCCAGCAGCTTGGTTCCAAGGGGCGGCATGGGGCAGTACTTC. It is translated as CASSLVPRGGMGQYF.

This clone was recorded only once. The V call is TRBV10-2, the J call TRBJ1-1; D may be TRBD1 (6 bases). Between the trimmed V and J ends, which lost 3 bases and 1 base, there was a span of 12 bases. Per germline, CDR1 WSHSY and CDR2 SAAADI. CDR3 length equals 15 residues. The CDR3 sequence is CASSDGGLGNTEAFF. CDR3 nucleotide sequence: TGCGCCAGCAGTGATGGGGGGCTAGGGAACACTGAAGCTTTCTTT.

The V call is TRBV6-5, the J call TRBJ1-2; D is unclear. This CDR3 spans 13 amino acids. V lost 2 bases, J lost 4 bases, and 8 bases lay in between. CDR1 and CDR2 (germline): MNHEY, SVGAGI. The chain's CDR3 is CASSYRVSYGYTF. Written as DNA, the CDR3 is TGTGCCAGCAGTTACAGGGTTTCCTATGGCTACACCTTC.

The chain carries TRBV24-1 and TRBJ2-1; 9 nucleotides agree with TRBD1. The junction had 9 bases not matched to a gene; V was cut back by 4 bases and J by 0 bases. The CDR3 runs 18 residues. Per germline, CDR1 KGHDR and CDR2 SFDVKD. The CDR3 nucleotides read TGTGCCACCAGTGACAGAACAGGACAGGGGCGCTCCTACAATGAGCAGTTCTTC. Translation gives CATSDRTGQGRSYNEQFF.

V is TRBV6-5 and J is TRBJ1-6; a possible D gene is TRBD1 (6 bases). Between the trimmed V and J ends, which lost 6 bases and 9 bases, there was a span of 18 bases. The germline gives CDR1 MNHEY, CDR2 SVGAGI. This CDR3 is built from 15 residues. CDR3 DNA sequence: TGTGCCAGCAGGGCTGGGCAGGGGAGAAGTTCACCCCTCCACTTT. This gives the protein CASRAGQGRSSPLHF.

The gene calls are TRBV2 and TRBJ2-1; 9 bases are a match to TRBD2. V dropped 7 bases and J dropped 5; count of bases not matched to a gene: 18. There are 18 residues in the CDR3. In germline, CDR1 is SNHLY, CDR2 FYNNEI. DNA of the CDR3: TGTGCCAGCACCGAGCGGGGGGCCGGTGTCGTGGGCCACAATGAGCAGTTCTTC. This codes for CASTERGAGVVGHNEQFF.

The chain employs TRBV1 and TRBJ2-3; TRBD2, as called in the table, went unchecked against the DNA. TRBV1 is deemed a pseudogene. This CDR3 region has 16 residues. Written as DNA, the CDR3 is TGCACCAGCAGCCCTGTGGGGGGATCGTTCACAGATACGCAGTATTTT. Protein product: CTSSPVGGSFTDTQYF.

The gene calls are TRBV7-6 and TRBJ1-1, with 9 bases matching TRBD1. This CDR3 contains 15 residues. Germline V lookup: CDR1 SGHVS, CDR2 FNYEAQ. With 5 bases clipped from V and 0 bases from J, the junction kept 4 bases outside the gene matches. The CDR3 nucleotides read TGTGCCAGCAGCAAACAGGGGGCCGTGAACACTGAAGCTTTCTTT. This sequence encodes CASSKQGAVNTEAFF.

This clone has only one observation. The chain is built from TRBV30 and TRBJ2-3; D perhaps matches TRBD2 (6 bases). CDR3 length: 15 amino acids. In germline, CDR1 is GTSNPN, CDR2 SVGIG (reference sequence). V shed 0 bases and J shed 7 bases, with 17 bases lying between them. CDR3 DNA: TGTGCCTGGAGTGTTTACGGGGGTGCCCGCCATACGCAGTATTTT. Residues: CAWSVYGGARHTQYF.